Below, one T cell receptor (beta chain) is given with its context. The PCR made use of 60 Vbeta and 13 Jbeta primers. Repertoires were generated with immunoSEQ multiplex PCR, while TCRdb's copy carries only in-frame clones and drops some. The sample holds some 81,000 clones, around 70% seen once. This sample is drawn from a study of cytomegalovirus exposure and HLA in healthy donors. About the study: Roughly 80 million unique TCRs from HLA-typed donors made up an early data release.

This receptor was obtained from a woman between 40 and 50 years old in good health and CMV-seropositive. The sample consisted of PBMCs.

The CDR3 region is CASSLGGPGTGGQYF. DNA of the CDR3: TGTGCCAGCAGCTTAGGCGGTCCCGGGACAGGGGGGCAGTACTTC. The chain recombines TRBV13 with TRBJ2-7; TRBD1 matches 11 bases. V lost 0 bases to trimming and J lost 9 bases; unmatched junction nucleotides: 7. CDR1 is PRHDT, CDR2 FYEKMQ, per germline (reference sequence). This CDR3 is built from 15 residues. Full variable domain (missing parts from reference TRBV13 and TRBJ2-7): AAGVIQSPRHLIKEKRETATLKCYPIPRHDTVYWYQQGPGQDPQFLISFYEKMQSDKGSIPDRFSAQQFSDYHSELNMSSLELGDSALYFCASSLGGPGTGGQYFGPGTRLTVT.